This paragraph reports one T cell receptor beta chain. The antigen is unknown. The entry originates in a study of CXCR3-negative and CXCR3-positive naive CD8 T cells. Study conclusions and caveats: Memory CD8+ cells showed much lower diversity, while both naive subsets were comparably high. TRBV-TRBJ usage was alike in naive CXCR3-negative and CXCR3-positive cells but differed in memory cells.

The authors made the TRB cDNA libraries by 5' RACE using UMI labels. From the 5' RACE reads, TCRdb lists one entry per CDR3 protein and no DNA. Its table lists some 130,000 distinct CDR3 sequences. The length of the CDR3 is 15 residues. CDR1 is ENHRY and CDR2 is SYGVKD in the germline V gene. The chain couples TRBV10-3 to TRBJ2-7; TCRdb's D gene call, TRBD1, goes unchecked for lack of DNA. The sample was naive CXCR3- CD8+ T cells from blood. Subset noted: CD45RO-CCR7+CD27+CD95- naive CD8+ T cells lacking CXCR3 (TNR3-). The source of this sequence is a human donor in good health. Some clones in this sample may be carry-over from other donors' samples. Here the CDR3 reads CAISEPGTVSYEQYF.